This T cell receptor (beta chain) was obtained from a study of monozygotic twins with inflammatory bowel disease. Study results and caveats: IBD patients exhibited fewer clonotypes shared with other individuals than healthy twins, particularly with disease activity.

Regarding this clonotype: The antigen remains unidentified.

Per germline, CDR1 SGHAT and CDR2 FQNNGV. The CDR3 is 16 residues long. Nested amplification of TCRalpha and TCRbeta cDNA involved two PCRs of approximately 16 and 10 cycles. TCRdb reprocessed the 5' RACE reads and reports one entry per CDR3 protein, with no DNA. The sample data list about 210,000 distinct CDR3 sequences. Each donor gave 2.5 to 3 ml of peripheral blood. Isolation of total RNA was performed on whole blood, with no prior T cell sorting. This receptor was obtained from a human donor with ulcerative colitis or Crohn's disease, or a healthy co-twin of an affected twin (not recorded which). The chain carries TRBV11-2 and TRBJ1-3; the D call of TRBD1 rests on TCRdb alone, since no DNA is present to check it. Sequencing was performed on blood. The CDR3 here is CASSSYRDRPGNTIYF.